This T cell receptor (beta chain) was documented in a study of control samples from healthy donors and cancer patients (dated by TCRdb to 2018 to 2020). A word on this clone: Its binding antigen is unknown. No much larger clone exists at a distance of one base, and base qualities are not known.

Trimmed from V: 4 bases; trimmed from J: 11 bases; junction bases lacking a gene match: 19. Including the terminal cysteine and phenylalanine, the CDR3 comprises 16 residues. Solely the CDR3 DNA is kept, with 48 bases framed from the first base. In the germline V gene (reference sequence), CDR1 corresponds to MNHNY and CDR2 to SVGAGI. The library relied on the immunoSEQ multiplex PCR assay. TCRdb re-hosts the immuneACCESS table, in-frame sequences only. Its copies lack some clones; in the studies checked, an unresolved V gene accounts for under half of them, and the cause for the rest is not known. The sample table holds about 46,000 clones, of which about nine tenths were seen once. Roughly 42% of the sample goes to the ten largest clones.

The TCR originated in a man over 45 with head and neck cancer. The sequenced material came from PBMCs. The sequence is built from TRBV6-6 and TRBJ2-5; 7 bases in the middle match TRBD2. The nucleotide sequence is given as TGTGCCAGCAGTTCCTTTTGGGGGGGGATAGCGGGCGATCAGTACTTC. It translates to CASSSFWGGIAGDQYF.